This TCR beta chain appears in the sequencing data of a study of shared clonotypes between healthy human individuals. The assay was run at deep level. Method: immunoSEQ multiplex PCR; TCRdb's copy keeps in-frame clones and lacks some. The data contain around 2.1 million clones, more than 90% of them singletons. Trimming left V 1 base short and J 0 bases short, with 7 bases between. Germline V gives CDR1 MNHNS, CDR2 SASEGT. This CDR3 is built from 15 residues. Regarding this clone: The sample holds other DNA sequences that translate to the same CDR3.

The sequence was collected from a man aged 18 to 35 in good health. V gene TRBV6-1 combines with J gene TRBJ2-1; no clear D gene. Sequencing was done on a sample of naive CD4+ T cells sorted from blood. Documented subset: CD45RA+ positively selected. CDR3 in amino acids: CASSEEAGSYNEQFF. CDR3 sequence (DNA): TGTGCCAGCAGTGAAGAGGCAGGCTCCTACAATGAGCAGTTCTTC.